This section outlines one T cell receptor beta chain sequence together with its context. The record originates from a study of blood T cell repertoires in COVID-19. Study details: Material from acute and convalescent COVID-19 was sourced from the United States, Italy and Spain. Sources were T cells, B-cell-depleted T cells, or PBMCs; the material itself was cDNA or gDNA.

Per the authors' pipeline: Nucleated cell number was recorded as an estimate derived from reference gene primer amplification. Libraries were prepared by immunoSEQ multiplex PCR; TCRdb keeps only in-frame clonotypes and omits some of them. Clone size and the V and J calls come from that table; the DNA yielded D and trimming. The sample shows 210,000 or so clones, 70% to 90% of them seen only once. V shed 2 bases, J shed 0 bases, and the junction held 7 bases outside the gene matches. Germline CDR1 is SGHVS and CDR2 is FQNEAQ. The length of the CDR3 is 17 residues. Participants were aged about 18 to 89 years from about 25 US areas.

Sequenced: PBMCs or T cells enriched from blood (not recorded which). The origin of this receptor is a woman in her fifties or sixties in a cohort exposed to, infected with or recovered from COVID-19 (not recorded which). J is TRBJ1-5 and V is TRBV7-8; 7 positions agree with TRBD1. DNA of the CDR3: TGTGCCAGCAGCTTAATCCGGACAGGCCGTAGCAATCAGCCCCAGCATTTT. This encodes CASSLIRTGRSNQPQHF. Full variable domain (outside the CDR3, taken from reference TRBV7-8 and TRBJ1-5): GAGVSQSPRYKVAKRGQDVALRCDPISGHVSLFWYQQALGQGPEFLTYFQNEAQLDKSGLPSDRFFAERPEGSVSTLKIQRTQQEDSAVYLCASSLIRTGRSNQPQHFGDGTRLSIL.